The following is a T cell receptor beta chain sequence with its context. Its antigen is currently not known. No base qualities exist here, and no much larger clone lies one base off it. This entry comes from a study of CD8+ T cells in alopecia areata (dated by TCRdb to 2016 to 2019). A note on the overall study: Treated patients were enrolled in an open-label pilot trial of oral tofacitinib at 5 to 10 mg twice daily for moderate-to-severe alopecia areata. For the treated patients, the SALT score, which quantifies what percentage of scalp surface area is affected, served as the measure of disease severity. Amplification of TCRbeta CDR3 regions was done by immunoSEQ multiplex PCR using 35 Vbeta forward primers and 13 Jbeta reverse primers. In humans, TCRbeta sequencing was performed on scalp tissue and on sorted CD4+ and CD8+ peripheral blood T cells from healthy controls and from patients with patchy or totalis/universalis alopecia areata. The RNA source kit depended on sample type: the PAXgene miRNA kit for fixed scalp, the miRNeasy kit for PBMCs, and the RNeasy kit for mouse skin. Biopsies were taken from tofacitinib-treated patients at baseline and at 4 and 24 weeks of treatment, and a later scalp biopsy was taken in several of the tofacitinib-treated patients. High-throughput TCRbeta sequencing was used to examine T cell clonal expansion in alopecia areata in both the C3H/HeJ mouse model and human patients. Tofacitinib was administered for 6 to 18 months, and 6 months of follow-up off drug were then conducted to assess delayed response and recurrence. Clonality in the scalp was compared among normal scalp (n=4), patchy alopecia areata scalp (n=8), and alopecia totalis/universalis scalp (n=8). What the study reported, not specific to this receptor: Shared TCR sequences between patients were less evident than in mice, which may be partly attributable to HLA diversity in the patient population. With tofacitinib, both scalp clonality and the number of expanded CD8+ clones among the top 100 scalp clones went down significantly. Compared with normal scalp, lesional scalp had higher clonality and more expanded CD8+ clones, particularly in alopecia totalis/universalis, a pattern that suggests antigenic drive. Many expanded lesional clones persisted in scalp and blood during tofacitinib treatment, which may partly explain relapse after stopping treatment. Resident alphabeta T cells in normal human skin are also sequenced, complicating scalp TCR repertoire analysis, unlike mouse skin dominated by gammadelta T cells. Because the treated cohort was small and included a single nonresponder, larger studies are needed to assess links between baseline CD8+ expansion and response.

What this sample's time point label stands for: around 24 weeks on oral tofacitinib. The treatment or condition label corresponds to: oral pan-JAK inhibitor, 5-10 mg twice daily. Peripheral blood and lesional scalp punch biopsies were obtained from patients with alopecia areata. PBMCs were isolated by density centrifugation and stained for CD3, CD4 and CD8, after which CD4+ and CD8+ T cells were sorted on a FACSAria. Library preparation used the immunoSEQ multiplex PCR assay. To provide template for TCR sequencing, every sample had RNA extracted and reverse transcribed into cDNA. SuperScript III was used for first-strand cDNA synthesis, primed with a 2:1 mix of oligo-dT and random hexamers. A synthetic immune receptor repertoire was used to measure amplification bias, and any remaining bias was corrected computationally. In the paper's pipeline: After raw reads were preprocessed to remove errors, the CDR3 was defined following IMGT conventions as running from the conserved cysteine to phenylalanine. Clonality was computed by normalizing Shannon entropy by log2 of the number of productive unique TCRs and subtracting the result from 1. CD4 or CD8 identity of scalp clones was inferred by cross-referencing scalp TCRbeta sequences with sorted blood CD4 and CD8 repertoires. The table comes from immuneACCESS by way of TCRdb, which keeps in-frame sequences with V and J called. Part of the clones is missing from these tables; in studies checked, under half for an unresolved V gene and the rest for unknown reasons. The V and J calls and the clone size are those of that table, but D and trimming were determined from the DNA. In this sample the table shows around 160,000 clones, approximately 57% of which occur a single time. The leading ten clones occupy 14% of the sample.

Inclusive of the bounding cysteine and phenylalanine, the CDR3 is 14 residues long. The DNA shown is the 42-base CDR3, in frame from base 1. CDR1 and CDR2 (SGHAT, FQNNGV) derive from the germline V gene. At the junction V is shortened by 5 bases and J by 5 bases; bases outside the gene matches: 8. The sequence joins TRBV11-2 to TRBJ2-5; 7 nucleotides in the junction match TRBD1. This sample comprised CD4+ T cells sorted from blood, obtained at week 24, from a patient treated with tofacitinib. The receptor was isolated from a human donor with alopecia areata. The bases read TGTGCCAGCAGCCCACAGGGGATCGGGGAGACCCAGTACTTC. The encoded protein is CASSPQGIGETQYF.